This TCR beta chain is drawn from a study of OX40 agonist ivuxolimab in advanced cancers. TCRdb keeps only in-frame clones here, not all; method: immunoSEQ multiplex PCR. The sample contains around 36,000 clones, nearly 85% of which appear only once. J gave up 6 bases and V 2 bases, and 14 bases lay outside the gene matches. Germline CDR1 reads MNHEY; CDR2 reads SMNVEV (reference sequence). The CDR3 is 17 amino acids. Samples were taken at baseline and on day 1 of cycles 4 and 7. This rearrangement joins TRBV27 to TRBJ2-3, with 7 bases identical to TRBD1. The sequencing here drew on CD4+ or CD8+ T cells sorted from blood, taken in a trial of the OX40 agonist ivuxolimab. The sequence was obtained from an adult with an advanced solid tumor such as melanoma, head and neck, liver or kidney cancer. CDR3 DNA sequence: TGTGCCAGCAGTTTAACCCGCCCAGCAGGGGGTCTGGATACGCAGTATTTT. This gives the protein CASSLTRPAGGLDTQYF.